The 24 T cell receptor beta chains below all came from one sample that was sequenced in a study of beta chain features in type 1 diabetes. General study findings and limits: Moderate but significant shortening of TCRB CDR3s was recorded in all four CD4+ subsets from Type 1 diabetes patients.

Their antigens are not known. The investigators reverse transcribed all of the isolated RNA, so they sequenced expressed TCRB transcripts. Libraries were prepared by immunoSEQ multiplex PCR; TCRdb keeps only in-frame clonotypes and omits some of them. The table shows roughly 290,000 clones, with approximately 15% occurring only once. The sequenced material came from naive CD4+ T cells from blood. The receptors come from a man between 18 and 35 years old with type 1 diabetes.

There are a few counts of this clone. This CDR3 reads CASSLRGSSPDTQYF. The CDR3 DNA reads TGTGCCAGCAGCCTACGAGGCTCCAGCCCAGATACGCAGTATTTT. This chain uses TRBV9 with TRBJ2-3; no firm D call. V gave up 4 bases and J gave up 4 bases, with 16 bases separating them. There are 15 residues in the CDR3. Per germline, CDR1 SGDLS and CDR2 YYNGEE.

This clone was counted a few times. The chain has TRBV5-1 and TRBJ1-1, with TRBD1 as a possible D gene (5 bases). Germline V gene data show CDR1 as SGHRS and CDR2 as YFSETQ. The CDR3 is 13 residues long. The V end lost 6 bases, the J end lost 7 bases, and 16 bases lay between the germline ends. CDR3 sequence: CASTTGGSDEAFF. The DNA of the CDR3 is TGCGCCAGCACAACCGGGGGATCGGATGAAGCTTTCTTT.

This clone was observed a few times. The rearrangement links TRBV10-3 to TRBJ1-2; possible D gene TRBD1, 6 bases. Germline loops: CDR1 ENHRY, CDR2 SYGVKD. The CDR3 contains 13 residues. V lost 4 bases, J lost 8 bases, and 14 bases lay in between. The CDR3 here is CAISVGQGQGYTF. The CDR3 DNA sequence: TGTGCCATCAGTGTCGGGCAGGGGCAAGGCTACACCTTC.

This clone has only a few counts. This chain joins TRBV27 and TRBJ1-5; TRBD1 aligns across 9 bases. Germline loops: CDR1 MNHEY, CDR2 SMNVEV (reference sequence). V trimming: 1 base; J trimming: 0 bases; junction bases outside the gene matches: 7. This CDR3 is 18 amino acids long. The CDR3 protein is CASSLLGDRAYSNQPQHF. In DNA form, the CDR3 reads TGTGCCAGCAGTTTATTAGGGGACAGGGCATATAGCAATCAGCCCCAGCATTTT.

The V gene is TRBV7-2, the J gene TRBJ2-7; 8 nucleotides match TRBD1. The J segment lost 4 bases and the V segment lost 1 base, leaving 3 bases of the junction unmatched. The CDR3 runs 14 residues. CDR1 and CDR2 (germline): SGHTA, FQGNSA. DNA for the CDR3: TGTGCCAGCAGCTTAGACAGGGGGAGGTACGAGCAGTACTTC. Its translation: CASSLDRGRYEQYF.

As to this clone: The junction and the germline gene differ at one end; a read error may be behind it. V is TRBV23-1 and J is TRBJ2-1; the D gene is possibly TRBD2 (6 bases). TRBV23-1 is reported as an ORF; its role is uncertain. This CDR3 is 12 amino acids long. CDR3 region: CASNQGAGEQFF. For the CDR3, the DNA is TGCGCCAGCAATCAAGGGGCGGGGGAGCAGTTCTTC.

This clone was counted between two and nine times. This chain uses TRBV6-5 with TRBJ2-5, with 8 bases fitting TRBD2. The V gene end was trimmed by 11 bases and the J gene end by 2 bases; junction bases not matched to a gene: 13. CDR1 is MNHEY and CDR2 is SVGAGI in the germline V gene. The CDR3 is made up of 15 amino acids. The CDR3 DNA follows: TGTGCCTCCCGGGACCAGCGGGGGATACAAGAGACCCAGTACTTC. It encodes CASRDQRGIQETQYF.

Only a few counts were recorded for this clone. This chain uses TRBV27 with TRBJ1-2, with D maybe TRBD1 (6 bases). V was trimmed by 4 bases and J by 5 bases, leaving 14 bases between them. The V gene's germline CDR1 is MNHEY and CDR2 SMNVEV (reference sequence). The CDR3 contains 14 residues. The CDR3 nucleotides are TGTGCCAGCAGTTCCCAGGGGATTGGGTATGGCTACACCTTC. The encoded protein is CASSSQGIGYGYTF.

This sequence joins TRBV5-1 and TRBJ1-5; D might be TRBD1 (6 bases). Between the trimmed V and J ends, which lost 4 bases and 2 bases, there was a span of 13 bases. Per germline, CDR1 SGHRS and CDR2 YFSETQ. The CDR3 extends over 15 amino acids. The CDR3 DNA reads TGCGCCAGCAGCCGCGTAGGGGGTGGCAATCAGCCCCAGCATTTT. This encodes CASSRVGGGNQPQHF.

This clone was counted only a few times. The V call is TRBV5-5, the J call TRBJ2-7, with D perhaps matching TRBD1 (5 bases). This CDR3 region has 17 residues. Per germline, CDR1 SGHKS and CDR2 YYEKEE (reference sequence). V gave up 5 bases and J gave up 3 bases, with 24 bases separating them. The CDR3 nucleotides are TGTGCCAGCAGTTATCAAACAGGATTCAACTCCTACTACGAGCAGTACTTC. It codes for CASSYQTGFNSYYEQYF.

CDR3 coding DNA: TGCGCCAGCAGCTCCCCCCAGGGGGCGGGTGAGCAGTTCTTC. Protein sequence: CASSSPQGAGEQFF. The chain employs TRBV5-1 and TRBJ2-1, with 8 bases identical to TRBD1. Germline V lookup: CDR1 SGHRS, CDR2 YFSETQ. V was pared by 3 bases and J by 9 bases, with 8 bases of the junction left unmatched. The length of the CDR3 is 14 residues.

The rearrangement joins TRBV6-6 to TRBJ2-7; no clear D. V gave up 5 bases and J gave up 7 bases, with 12 bases separating them. This CDR3 comprises 12 residues. CDR1 is MNHNY and CDR2 is SVGAGI in the germline V gene (reference sequence). Here the CDR3 reads CASSNQVQEQYF. The CDR3 DNA sequence: TGTGCCAGCAGTAACCAGGTACAGGAGCAGTACTTC.

This clone was seen more than once but under ten times. The V call is TRBV5-1, the J call TRBJ2-5; 7 bases are shared with TRBD2. The CDR3 runs 16 residues. Germline assignment: CDR1 SGHRS and CDR2 YFSETQ. V lost 1 base to trimming and J lost 1 base; unmatched junction nucleotides: 7. CDR3: CASSLFGREPQETQYF. The CDR3 nucleotides read TGCGCCAGCAGCTTGTTCGGGCGGGAGCCCCAAGAGACCCAGTACTTC.

In this sample, this clone turned up a few times. For the CDR3, the DNA is TGTGCCAGCAGCTCCGAATACGGGACTAGTCAATCCGAGACCCAGTACTTC. Translation gives CASSSEYGTSQSETQYF. The chain combines TRBV11-2 with TRBJ2-5, with 8 bases identical to TRBD2. CDR3 length: 17 amino acids. The germline V gene encodes CDR1 SGHAT and CDR2 FQNNGV. Trimming at V came to 4 bases and at J to 5 bases, leaving 15 bases not matched to a gene.

This rearrangement joins TRBV4-2 to TRBJ2-7; 8 bases are a match to TRBD1. Unmatched junction bases numbered 10, after V lost 3 bases and J lost 3 bases. The CDR3 covers 16 residues. CDR1 LGHNA and CDR2 YNFKEQ come from the germline V gene. In DNA form, the CDR3 reads TGTGCCAGCAGCCAGGCCGGGACAGGAGACTACTACGAGCAGTACTTC. Its protein is CASSQAGTGDYYEQYF.

V usage is TRBV5-1 and J usage is TRBJ2-6; the match to TRBD1 covers 8 bases. Germline V gene lookup returns CDR1 SGHRS and CDR2 YFSETQ. This CDR3 spans 17 amino acids. With 0 bases clipped from V and 0 bases from J, the junction kept 2 bases outside the gene matches. The CDR3 sequence is CASSLATGGSGANVLTF. As DNA, the CDR3 is TGCGCCAGCAGCTTGGCAACAGGGGGCTCTGGGGCCAACGTCCTGACTTTC. The whole variable domain, filled in from reference TRBV5-1 and TRBJ2-6, reads KAGVTQTPRYLIKTRGQQVTLSCSPISGHRSVSWYQQTPGQGLQFLFEYFSETQRNKGNFPGRFSGRQFSNSRSEMNVSTLELGDSALYLCASSLATGGSGANVLTFGAGSRLTVL.

The chain has TRBV28 and TRBJ2-5, with 16 bases matching TRBD2. CDR3 length equals 15 residues. J was trimmed by 13 bases and V by 5 bases; bases with no gene match: 10. CDR1 and CDR2 from the germline V gene are MDHEN and SYDVKM. CDR3 sequence reads: CASSLGTSGGDGLYF. CDR3 coding DNA: TGTGCCAGCAGTCTTGGGACTAGCGGGGGGGATGGATTGTACTTC.

The rearrangement uses TRBV30 and TRBJ1-6, with D hard to call. The germline V gene encodes CDR1 GTSNPN and CDR2 SVGIG (reference sequence). The CDR3 runs 14 residues. The germline V and J ends were trimmed by 6 bases and 9 bases, with 18 bases remaining between them. The CDR3 is CACPPSNAPSPLHF. CDR3 DNA sequence: TGTGCCTGTCCTCCGTCGAATGCGCCTTCACCCCTCCACTTT.

The chain uses TRBV6-5 and TRBJ1-1, with TRBD1 matching 7 bases. Per the germline V gene, CDR1 is MNHEY and CDR2 is SVGAGI. J was trimmed by 1 base and V by 5 bases; bases with no gene match: 1. The CDR3 runs to 13 residues. The CDR3 coding sequence is TGTGCCAGCAGTCGGGACAGGAACACTGAAGCTTTCTTT. Translation: CASSRDRNTEAFF.

The chain carries TRBV5-1 and TRBJ1-2, with 10 bases matching TRBD1. Per germline, CDR1 SGHRS and CDR2 YFSETQ. The CDR3 sequence is 18 residues long. Trimming removed 2 bases from V and 0 bases from J; junction bases left unmatched: 10. In DNA, the CDR3 is TGCGCCAGCAGCTTAACTCGACAGGGGGCTCCAGCTAACTATGGCTACACCTTC. Its translation: CASSLTRQGAPANYGYTF.

V gene TRBV18 combines with J gene TRBJ1-5; 9 nucleotides align to TRBD1. In germline, CDR1 is KGHSH, CDR2 LQKENI. The CDR3 runs 15 residues. After removal of 5 bases from V and 5 bases from J, the junction contained 7 bases not matched to a gene. CDR3 sequence (DNA): TGTGCCAGCTCAGCGGACAGGGGCTGGTATCAGCCCCAGCATTTT. Translation gives CASSADRGWYQPQHF.

The chain has TRBV7-9 and TRBJ2-4; D is possibly TRBD2 (7 bases). CDR1 and CDR2 from the germline V gene are SEHNR and FQNEAQ (reference sequence). The CDR3 has 13 amino acids. Trimming pared 3 bases from V and 8 bases from J, leaving 11 bases between. CDR3 amino acids: CASSLGGPDIQYF. CDR3 nucleotide sequence: TGTGCCAGCAGCTTGGGGGGGCCTGACATTCAGTACTTC.

This clone came up a few times. DNA of the CDR3: TGTGCCATCAGACCGGGACAGAATAATTCACCCCTCCACTTT. Translation gives CAIRPGQNNSPLHF. This sequence joins TRBV10-3 and TRBJ1-6; 7 positions match TRBD1. V gave up 6 bases and J gave up 5 bases; unmatched junction bases: 4. CDR1 ENHRY and CDR2 SYGVKD come from the germline V gene. The CDR3 has 14 residues.

In DNA, the CDR3 is TGTGCCAGCAGTTACTCCCGGGGGGCGACCCAGTACTTC. It yields the protein CASSYSRGATQYF. The chain employs TRBV6-6 and TRBJ2-5, with D tentatively TRBD2 (7 bases). The CDR3 contains 13 residues. Trimming took off 0 bases at V and 7 bases at J, with 9 bases between the two ends. Looked up from germline, CDR1 is MNHNY and CDR2 is SVGAGI (reference sequence).